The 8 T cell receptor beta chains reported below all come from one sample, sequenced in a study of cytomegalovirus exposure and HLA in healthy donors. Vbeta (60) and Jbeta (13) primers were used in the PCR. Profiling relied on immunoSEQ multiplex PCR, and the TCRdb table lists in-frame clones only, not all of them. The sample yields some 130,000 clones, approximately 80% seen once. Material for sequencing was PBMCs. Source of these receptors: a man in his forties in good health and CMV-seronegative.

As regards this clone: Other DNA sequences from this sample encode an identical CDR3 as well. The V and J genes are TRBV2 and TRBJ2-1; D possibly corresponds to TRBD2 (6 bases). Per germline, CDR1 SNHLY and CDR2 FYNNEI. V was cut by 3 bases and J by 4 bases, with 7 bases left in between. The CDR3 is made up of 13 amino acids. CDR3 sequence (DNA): TGTGCCAGCAGTGAGGGGACTTACAATGAGCAGTTCTTC. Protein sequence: CASSEGTYNEQFF.

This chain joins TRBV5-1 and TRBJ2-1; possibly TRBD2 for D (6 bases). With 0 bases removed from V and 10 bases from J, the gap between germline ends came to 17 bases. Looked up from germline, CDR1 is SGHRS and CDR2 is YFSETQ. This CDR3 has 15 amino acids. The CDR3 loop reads CASSLALGGSGEQFF. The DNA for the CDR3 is TGCGCCAGCAGCTTGGCCTTGGGGGGAAGCGGCGAGCAGTTCTTC.

As DNA, the CDR3 is TGTGCCAGCAGTCCCCGGACAGGGAGGAACACTGAAGCTTTCTTT. Translation: CASSPRTGRNTEAFF. The gene calls are TRBV6-1 and TRBJ1-1, with TRBD1 identical over 8 bases. The CDR3 is made up of 15 amino acids. CDR1 and CDR2 from the germline V gene are MNHNS and SASEGT. V was pared by 5 bases and J by 1 base, with 6 bases of the junction left unmatched.

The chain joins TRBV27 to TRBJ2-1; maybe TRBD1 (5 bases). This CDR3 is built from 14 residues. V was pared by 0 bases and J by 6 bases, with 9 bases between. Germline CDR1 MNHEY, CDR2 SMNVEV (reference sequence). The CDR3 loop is CASSLSARVNEQFF. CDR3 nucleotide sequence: TGTGCCAGCAGTTTATCAGCCAGGGTCAATGAGCAGTTCTTC.

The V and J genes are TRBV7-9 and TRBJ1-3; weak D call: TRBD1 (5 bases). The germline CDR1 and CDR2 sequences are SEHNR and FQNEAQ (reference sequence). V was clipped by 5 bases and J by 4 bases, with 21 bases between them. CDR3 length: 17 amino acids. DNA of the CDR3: TGTGCCAGCAGCCAACAATTTTTCAGGGCCGCGGGAAACACCATATATTTT. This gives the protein CASSQQFFRAAGNTIYF.

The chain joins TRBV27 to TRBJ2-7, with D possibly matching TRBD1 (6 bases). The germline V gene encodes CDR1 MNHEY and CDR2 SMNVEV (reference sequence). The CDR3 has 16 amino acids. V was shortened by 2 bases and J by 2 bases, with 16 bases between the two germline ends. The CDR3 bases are TGTGCCAGCAGTTTAATCCCCACAGGGTCTCCCTACGAGCAGTACTTC. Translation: CASSLIPTGSPYEQYF.

The CDR3 DNA reads as TGTGCCAGTAGTATAGATGCAACTAGCCCCGTCTCCTACAATGAGCAGTTCTTC. This encodes CASSIDATSPVSYNEQFF. The gene calls are TRBV19 and TRBJ2-1; maybe TRBD2 (6 bases). The CDR3 is 18 amino acids. V was clipped by 0 bases and J by 0 bases, with 15 bases between them. Germline assignment: CDR1 LNHDA and CDR2 SQIVND (reference sequence).

As DNA, the CDR3 is TGCGCCAGCAGTCAGGGGCCCAGGGGGAATGAAAAACTGTTTTTT. Translation gives CASSQGPRGNEKLFF. This chain links TRBV23-1 with TRBJ1-4, with TRBD1 matching over 7 bases. TRBV23-1 is designated an ORF whose function remains uncertain. The CDR3 totals 15 residues. After removal of 3 bases from V and 5 bases from J, the junction contained 6 bases not matched to a gene.